This TCR beta chain was sequenced for a study of vaccination effects on CD4 cells after COVID-19. Before sequencing, viral peptide pools were used by the ViraFEST assay to expand antigen-specific CD4+ T cells. Following a roughly 11-day culture, CD4+ T cells were purified. Vaccination of participants consisted of two doses of either the BNT162b2 or mRNA-1273 vaccine. This CDR3 contains 14 residues. The V gene end was trimmed by 7 bases and the J gene end by 3 bases; junction bases not matched to a gene: 10. CDR1 is SQVTM, CDR2 ANQGSEA, per germline. This clone was observed a handful of times. Its target is unknown. Sequencing used immunoSEQ multiplex PCR; TCRdb keeps in-frame clones, though not all of them. This table has more than 25,000 clones, just under 75% appearing once.

The chain joins TRBV29-1 to TRBJ1-1; TRBD1 agrees at 8 bases. The material sequenced was CD4+ T cells from PBMCs cultured with HCoV-229E spike peptides, taken after COVID-19 vaccination. The receptor comes from a human donor who received a COVID-19 vaccine. DNA of the CDR3: TGCAGCGGAGGACAGGGATGGGTGGACACTGAAGCTTTCTTT. It translates to CSGGQGWVDTEAFF.